This T cell receptor (beta chain) was obtained from a study of naive and memory T cell subsets. Study outcomes and limitations: Potentially, T cell activation and differentiation skew this RNA-based measurement.

The SP2 primer and nested alpha and beta constant region primers amplified ligated cDNA in four rounds. TCRdb redid the calling of the 5' RACE reads with MiXCR, one entry per CDR3 protein. Of 50,000 or so distinct CDR3 sequences listed, around 7.7% are singletons. Concerning this clonotype: As yet, its antigen is unknown.

This CDR3 has 15 amino acids. Trimming removed 5 bases from V and 3 bases from J; junction bases left unmatched: 9. Germline-derived CDR1 and CDR2 are DFQATT and SNEGSKA (reference sequence). An oligonucleotide containing a UMI was ligated to the 3' end of TCR cDNA. Whole-blood samples were less than 3 ml of peripheral blood from healthy adult volunteers. This sequence was found in a male donor in good health. This rearrangement joins TRBV20-1 to TRBJ2-1; 8 bases map to TRBD1. CDR3 residues: CSAGRNRGDYNEQFF. For the CDR3, the DNA is TGCAGTGCTGGGCGAAACAGGGGGGACTACAATGAGCAGTTCTTC.